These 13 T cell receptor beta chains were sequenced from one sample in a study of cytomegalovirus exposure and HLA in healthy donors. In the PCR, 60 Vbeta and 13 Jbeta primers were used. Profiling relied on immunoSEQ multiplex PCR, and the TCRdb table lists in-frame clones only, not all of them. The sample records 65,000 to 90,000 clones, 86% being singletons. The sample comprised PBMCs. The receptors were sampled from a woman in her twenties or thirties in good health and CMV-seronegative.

This CDR3 reads CAWSVSSQNIQYF. The CDR3 bases are TGTGCCTGGAGTGTCAGTTCTCAAAACATTCAGTACTTC. The V call is TRBV30, the J call TRBJ2-4, with unresolved D. In germline, CDR1 is GTSNPN, CDR2 SVGIG (reference sequence). This CDR3 has 13 residues. Trimming removed 0 bases from V and 5 bases from J, with 8 bases in between.

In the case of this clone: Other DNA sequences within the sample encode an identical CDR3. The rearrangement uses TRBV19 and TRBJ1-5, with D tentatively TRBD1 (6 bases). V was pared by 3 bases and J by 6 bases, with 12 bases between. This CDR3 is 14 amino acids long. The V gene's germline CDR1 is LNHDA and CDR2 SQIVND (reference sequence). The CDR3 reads CASSIGGGGQPQHF. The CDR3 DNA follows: TGTGCCAGTAGTATTGGGGGGGGCGGTCAGCCCCAGCATTTT.

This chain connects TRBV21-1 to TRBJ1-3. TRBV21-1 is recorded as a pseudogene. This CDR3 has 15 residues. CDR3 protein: CASSAGGSSGNTIYF. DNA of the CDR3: TGTGCCAGCAGCGCGGGGGGGAGCTCTGGAAACACCATATATTTT.

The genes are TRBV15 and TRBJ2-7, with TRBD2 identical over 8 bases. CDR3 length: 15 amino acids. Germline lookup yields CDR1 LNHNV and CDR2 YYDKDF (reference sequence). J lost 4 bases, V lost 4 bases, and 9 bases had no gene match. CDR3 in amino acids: CATSTNSGIGYEQYF. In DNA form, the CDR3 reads TGTGCCACCAGCACCAATAGCGGGATAGGGTACGAGCAGTACTTC.

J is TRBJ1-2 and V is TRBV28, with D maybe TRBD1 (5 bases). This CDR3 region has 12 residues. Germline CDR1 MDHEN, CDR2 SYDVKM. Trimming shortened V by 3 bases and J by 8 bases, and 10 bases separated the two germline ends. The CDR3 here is CASSLPGIGYTF. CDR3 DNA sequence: TGTGCCAGCAGTTTGCCAGGGATAGGCTACACCTTC.

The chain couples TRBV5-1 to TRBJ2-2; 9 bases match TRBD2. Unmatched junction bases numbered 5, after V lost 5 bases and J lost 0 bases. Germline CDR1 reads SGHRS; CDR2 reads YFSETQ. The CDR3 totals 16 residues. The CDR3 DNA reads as TGCGCCAGCAGAGAGACTAGCGGATCGAACACCGGGGAGCTGTTTTTT. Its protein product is CASRETSGSNTGELFF. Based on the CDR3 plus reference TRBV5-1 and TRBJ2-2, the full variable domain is KAGVTQTPRYLIKTRGQQVTLSCSPISGHRSVSWYQQTPGQGLQFLFEYFSETQRNKGNFPGRFSGRQFSNSRSEMNVSTLELGDSALYLCASRETSGSNTGELFFGEGSRLTVL.

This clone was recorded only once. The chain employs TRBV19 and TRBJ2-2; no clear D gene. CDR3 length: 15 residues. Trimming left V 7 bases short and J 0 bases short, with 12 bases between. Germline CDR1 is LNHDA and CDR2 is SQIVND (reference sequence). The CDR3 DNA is TGTGCCAGTACGAGGAGCAGAACGAACACCGGGGAGCTGTTTTTT. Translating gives CASTRSRTNTGELFF.

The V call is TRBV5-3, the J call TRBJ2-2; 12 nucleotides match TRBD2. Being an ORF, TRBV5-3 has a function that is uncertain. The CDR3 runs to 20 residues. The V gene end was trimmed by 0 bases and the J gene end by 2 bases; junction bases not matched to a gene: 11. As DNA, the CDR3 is TGTGCCAGAAGCTTGGGGGGGAAGACTAGCGGGGGACTTAACACCGGGGAGCTGTTTTTT. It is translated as CARSLGGKTSGGLNTGELFF.

Here the CDR3 reads CASSLGSGRSSYEQYF. CDR3 DNA: TGTGCCAGCAGCTTAGGAAGCGGGAGGAGCTCCTACGAGCAGTACTTC. This chain joins TRBV7-9 and TRBJ2-7; the match to TRBD2 covers 9 bases. The V segment lost 1 base and the J segment 0 bases; nucleotides outside the gene matches: 4. The CDR3 runs 16 residues. Germline values: CDR1 SEHNR, CDR2 FQNEAQ (reference sequence).

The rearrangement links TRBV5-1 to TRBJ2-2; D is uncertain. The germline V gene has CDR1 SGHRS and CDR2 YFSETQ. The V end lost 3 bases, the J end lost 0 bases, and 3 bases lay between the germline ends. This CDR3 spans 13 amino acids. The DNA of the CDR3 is TGCGCCAGCAGCTCGTCGAACACCGGGGAGCTGTTTTTT. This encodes CASSSSNTGELFF.

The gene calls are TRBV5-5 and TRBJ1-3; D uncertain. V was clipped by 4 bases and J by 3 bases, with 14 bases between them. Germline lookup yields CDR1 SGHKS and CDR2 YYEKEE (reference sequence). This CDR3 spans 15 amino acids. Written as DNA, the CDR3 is TGTGCCAGCAGCATCAACCGGGAGGTTGGAAACACCATATATTTT. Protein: CASSINREVGNTIYF. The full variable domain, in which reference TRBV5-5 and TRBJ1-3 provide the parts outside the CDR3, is DAGVTQSPTHLIKTRGQQVTLRCSPISGHKSVSWYQQVLGQGPQFIFQYYEKEERGRGNFPDRFSARQFPNYSSELNVNALLLGDSALYLCASSINREVGNTIYFGEGSWLTVV.

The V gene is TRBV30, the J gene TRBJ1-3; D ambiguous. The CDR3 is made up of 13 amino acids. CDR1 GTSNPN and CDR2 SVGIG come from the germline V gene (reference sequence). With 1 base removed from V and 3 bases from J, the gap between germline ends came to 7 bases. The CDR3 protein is CAWSGGDGNTIYF. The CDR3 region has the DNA TGTGCCTGGAGTGGAGGTGATGGAAACACCATATATTTT.

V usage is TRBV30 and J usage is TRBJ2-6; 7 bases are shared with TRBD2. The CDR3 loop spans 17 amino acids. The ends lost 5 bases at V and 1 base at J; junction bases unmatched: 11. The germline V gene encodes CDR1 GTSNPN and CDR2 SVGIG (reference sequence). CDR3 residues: CAWERGGSWSGANVLTF. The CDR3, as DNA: TGTGCCTGGGAAAGGGGCGGGAGTTGGTCTGGGGCCAACGTCCTGACTTTC. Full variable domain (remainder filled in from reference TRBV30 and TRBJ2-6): SQTIHQWPATLVQPVGSPLSLECTVEGTSNPNLYWYRQAAGRGLQLLFYSVGIGQISSEVPQNLSASRPQDRQFILSSKKLLLSDSGFYLCAWERGGSWSGANVLTFGAGSRLTVL.